This T cell receptor (beta chain) was obtained from a study of regulatory T cells in long-lasting Graves disease (dated by TCRdb to the early 2020s). Regarding the study in general: In the newly diagnosed Graves' disease group, patients had been taking antithyroid drugs for less than 3 months. Peripheral blood TCR sequencing and RNA sequencing compared persistent Graves' disease patients with newly diagnosed Graves' disease patients. The study was registered as a clinical trial and conducted in China. A total of around 35 samples underwent TCR sequencing: around 13 from persistent and roughly 20 from newly diagnosed Graves' disease patients. Summary of the overall study and its limitations: Patients with persistent disease shared more public clonotypes (about 3,000) than newly diagnosed patients did (966). The study examined only peripheral blood because the primary lesion, thyroid tissue, could not be accessed. The small sample size was acknowledged by the authors as a limitation that may reduce accuracy. Lower TCR Shannon entropy and fewer highly expanded clones were observed in persistent Graves' disease patients than in newly diagnosed patients, which suggested clonal expansion. Preferential use of TRBV28, TRBJ1-2 and TRBJ2-5 was observed in persistent disease, whereas TRBV20-1 and TRBJ2-1 were favored in newly diagnosed disease. Only the TCR beta chain was sequenced and analyzed.

The protocol used for the library was multiplex PCR. For sequencing, an Illumina HiSeq 4000 was employed. CDR3 regions were amplified by Arm-PCR with iRepertoire HTBI primers to construct TCR beta libraries. Before sequencing, the PCR products underwent gel purification. The paper's processing steps were these. A total of 62 TRBV and some 13 TRBJ segments were identified across samples and were used for gene usage analysis of CDR3 amino acid clonotypes. COPE and FqMerger were used to merge the filtered high-quality paired reads into contigs. BLAST was used to align contigs to the IMGT TRBV, TRBD and TRBJ reference genes, and CDR3 was defined following IMGT. Clonotypes above 0.1% frequency were classified as highly expanded clones. Shannon entropy served as the measure of repertoire diversity, while the Gini coefficient captured V-J evenness. A clonotype found in more than one individual was treated as public. The public reads were run again by TCRdb, first through fastp at Q25 and then through MiXCR, and only productive beta chains were kept. Entries are consolidated by CDR3 protein sequence, retaining the most common genes and DNA. These V and J calls derive from TCRdb rather than the authors' analysis. In all, the sample holds fewer than 350,000 distinct CDR3 sequences, and roughly 18% of those were seen once. The ten top clones hold 38% of the sample.

In the paper's terms, the time point label means: newly diagnosed GD, antithyroid drugs for less than 3 months. For both TCR sequencing and RNA sequencing, RNA was extracted from PBMCs in TRIzol. Graves' disease was diagnosed according to American Thyroid Association guidelines. The patients came from an endocrinology department in Xi'an, China. From each patient, about 8.9 milliliters of peripheral blood was collected into an EDTA anticoagulant tube. PBMCs were isolated by Ficoll Paque Plus density gradient separation without further T cell sorting. RNA quality was checked with an Agilent 2100 Bioanalyzer and agarose gel, and concentration with a NanoDrop 2000. CDR1 and CDR2 were assigned from the germline V gene (reference sequence) as LGHDT and YNNKEL. The CDR3, from cysteine to phenylalanine, totals 16 residues. Of all the DNA, just the CDR3 is kept, 48 bases in frame from base 1. Deletion took 0 bases off V and 0 bases off J, with a span of 6 bases between the germline ends.

This clonotype was counted at least ten times. What this receptor recognizes is not known. Base qualities are not recorded, but no much larger clone differs from it by a single base. Rearrangement joined TRBV3-1 to TRBJ2-6, with the D gene too uncertain to name. Sequences were derived from peripheral blood mononuclear cells (PBMCs), sampled at new diagnosis, from a patient treated with antithyroid drugs. This clonotype originated in a female donor with Graves disease. CDR3 sequence: CASSQEGLSGANVLTF. The DNA sequence follows: TGTGCCAGCAGCCAAGAGGGCCTCTCTGGGGCCAACGTCCTGACTTTC.